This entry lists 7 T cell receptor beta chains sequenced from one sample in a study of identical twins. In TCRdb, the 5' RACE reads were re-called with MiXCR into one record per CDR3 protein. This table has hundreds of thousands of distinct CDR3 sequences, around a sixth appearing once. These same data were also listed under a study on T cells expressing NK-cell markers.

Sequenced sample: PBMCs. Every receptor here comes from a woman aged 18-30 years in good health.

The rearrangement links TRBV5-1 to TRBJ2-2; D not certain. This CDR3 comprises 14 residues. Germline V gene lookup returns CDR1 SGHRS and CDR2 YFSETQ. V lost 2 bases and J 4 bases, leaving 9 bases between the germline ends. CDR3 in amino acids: CASSFSALTGELFF. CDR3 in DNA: TGCGCCAGCAGCTTCTCGGCCCTCACCGGGGAGCTGTTTTTT.

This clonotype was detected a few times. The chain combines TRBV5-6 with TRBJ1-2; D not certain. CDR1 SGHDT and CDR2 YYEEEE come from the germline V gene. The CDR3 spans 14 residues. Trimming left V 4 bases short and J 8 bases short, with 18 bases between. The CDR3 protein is CASSLGPDPRGYTF. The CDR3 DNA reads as TGTGCCAGCAGCCTCGGACCTGACCCTCGGGGCTACACCTTC. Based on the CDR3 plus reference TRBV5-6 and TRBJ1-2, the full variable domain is DAGVTQSPTHLIKTRGQQVTLRCSPKSGHDTVSWYQQALGQGPQFIFQYYEEEERQRGNFPDRFSGHQFPNYSSELNVNALLLGDSALYLCASSLGPDPRGYTFGSGTRLTVV.

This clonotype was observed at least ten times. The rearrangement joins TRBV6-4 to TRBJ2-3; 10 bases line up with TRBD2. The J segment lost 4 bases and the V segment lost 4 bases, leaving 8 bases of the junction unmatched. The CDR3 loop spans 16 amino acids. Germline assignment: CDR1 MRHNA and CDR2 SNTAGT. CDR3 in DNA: TGTGCCAGCAGTGGGTCTAGCGGGAGTTATCCAGATACGCAGTATTTT. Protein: CASSGSSGSYPDTQYF.

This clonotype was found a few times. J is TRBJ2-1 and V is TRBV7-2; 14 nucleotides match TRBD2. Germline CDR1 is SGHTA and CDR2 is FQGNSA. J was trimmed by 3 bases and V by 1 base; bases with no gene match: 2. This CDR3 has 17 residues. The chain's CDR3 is CASSLVGTSGSYNEQFF. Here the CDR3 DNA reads TGTGCCAGCAGCTTAGTGGGGACTAGCGGGAGCTACAATGAGCAGTTCTTC.

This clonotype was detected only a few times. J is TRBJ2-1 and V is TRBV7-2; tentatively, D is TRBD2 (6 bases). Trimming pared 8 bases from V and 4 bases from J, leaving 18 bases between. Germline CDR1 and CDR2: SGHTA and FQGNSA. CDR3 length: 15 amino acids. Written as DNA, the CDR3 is TGTGCCAGCGACAGACCCGGGGGAGTTTACAATGAGCAGTTCTTC. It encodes CASDRPGGVYNEQFF.

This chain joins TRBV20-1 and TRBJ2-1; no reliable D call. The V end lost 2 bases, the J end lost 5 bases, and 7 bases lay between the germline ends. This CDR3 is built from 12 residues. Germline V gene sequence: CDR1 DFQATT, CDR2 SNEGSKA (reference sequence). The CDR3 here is CSARHTDNEQFF. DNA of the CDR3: TGCAGTGCTAGACACACAGACAATGAGCAGTTCTTC.

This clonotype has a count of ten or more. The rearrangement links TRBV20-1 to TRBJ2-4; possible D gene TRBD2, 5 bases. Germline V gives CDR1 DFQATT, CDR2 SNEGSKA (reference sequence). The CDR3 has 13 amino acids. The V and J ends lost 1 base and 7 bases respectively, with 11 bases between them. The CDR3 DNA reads TGCAGTGCTAGAGGAGGGTTTGGGAACATTCAGTACTTC. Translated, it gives CSARGGFGNIQYF.